One sample yielded the 19 T cell receptor beta chains listed below, sequenced in a study of blood T cell repertoires in COVID-19. Profiled with immunoSEQ multiplex PCR; TCRdb holds only in-frame clones, not every one. The sample consists of approximately 360,000 clones, nearly 90% of them appearing once. Sequenced: peripheral blood. The receptor set was obtained from a man aged 18 to 30 with active or convalescent COVID-19.

CDR3 loop: CASSLKPGLSSGNTIYF. The DNA for the CDR3 is TGCGCCAGCAGCTTGAAGCCAGGCCTGAGCTCTGGAAACACCATATATTTT. J is TRBJ1-3 and V is TRBV5-1; D remains unclear. This CDR3 comprises 17 residues. Germline V gene sequence: CDR1 SGHRS, CDR2 YFSETQ. Between the trimmed V and J ends, which lost 1 base and 0 bases, there was a span of 14 bases. Full variable domain (rest looked up from reference TRBV5-1 and TRBJ1-3): KAGVTQTPRYLIKTRGQQVTLSCSPISGHRSVSWYQQTPGQGLQFLFEYFSETQRNKGNFPGRFSGRQFSNSRSEMNVSTLELGDSALYLCASSLKPGLSSGNTIYFGEGSWLTVV.

The J gene is TRBJ1-4, the V gene TRBV5-1; 8 nucleotides line up with TRBD1. Germline lookup yields CDR1 SGHRS and CDR2 YFSETQ. V shed 6 bases, J shed 8 bases, and the junction held 15 bases outside the gene matches. There are 16 residues in the CDR3. CDR3 region: CASTGTGGKVMEKLFF. Here the CDR3 DNA reads TGCGCCAGCACAGGGACAGGCGGCAAGGTTATGGAAAAACTGTTTTTT. The full variable domain, completed using reference TRBV5-1 and TRBJ1-4, is KAGVTQTPRYLIKTRGQQVTLSCSPISGHRSVSWYQQTPGQGLQFLFEYFSETQRNKGNFPGRFSGRQFSNSRSEMNVSTLELGDSALYLCASTGTGGKVMEKLFFGSGTQLSVL.

The chain joins TRBV7-3 to TRBJ2-1; TRBD2 aligns across 9 bases. Germline values: CDR1 SGHTA, CDR2 FQGTGA. Germline trimming cut 5 bases from V and 3 bases from J; bases unmatched to any gene: 8. The CDR3 consists of 16 residues. CDR3 sequence reads: CASSLLAGEVYNEQFF. DNA for the CDR3: TGTGCCAGCAGCCTATTAGCGGGAGAGGTCTACAATGAGCAGTTCTTC.

A single count supports this clone. The chain combines TRBV9 with TRBJ1-3; D is possibly TRBD1 (5 bases). With 3 bases removed from V and 0 bases from J, the gap between germline ends came to 13 bases. CDR1 is SGDLS, CDR2 YYNGEE, per germline. The CDR3 covers 16 residues. The CDR3: CASSAPKGVSGNTIYF. The DNA for the CDR3 is TGTGCCAGCAGCGCCCCAAAAGGGGTCTCTGGAAACACCATATATTTT.

The rearrangement joins TRBV2 to TRBJ1-2; the match to TRBD1 covers 7 bases. CDR3 length equals 15 residues. After removal of 4 bases from V and 2 bases from J, the junction contained 7 bases not matched to a gene. Germline-derived CDR1 and CDR2 are SNHLY and FYNNEI. The DNA of the CDR3 is TGTGCCAGCAGTGGGATTGCGACAGGGAACTATGGCTACACCTTC. As protein: CASSGIATGNYGYTF.

V and J are TRBV9 and TRBJ2-6; the match to TRBD2 covers 10 bases. CDR3 length: 19 residues. Germline V gene lookup returns CDR1 SGDLS and CDR2 YYNGEE. The V and J ends lost 4 bases and 3 bases, in that order; junction bases with no gene match: 13. Written as DNA, the CDR3 is TGTGCCAGCAGCCCCCGATCGTTGCTAGCGGGAGTTGGGGCCAACGTCCTGACTTTC. It specifies CASSPRSLLAGVGANVLTF.

In its sample, this clone was seen a few times. The chain joins TRBV13 to TRBJ2-7; 12 bases map to TRBD2. The V segment lost 6 bases and the J segment 0 bases; nucleotides outside the gene matches: 0. The CDR3 has 14 residues. Germline values: CDR1 PRHDT, CDR2 FYEKMQ (reference sequence). The CDR3: CASRTSGSSYEQYF. CDR3 DNA sequence: TGTGCCAGCAGGACTAGCGGGAGCTCCTACGAGCAGTACTTC.

This chain uses TRBV18 with TRBJ2-3; D is perhaps TRBD1 (5 bases). Germline assignment: CDR1 KGHSH and CDR2 LQKENI. The V and J ends lost 6 bases and 3 bases respectively, with 16 bases between them. This CDR3 has 15 amino acids. The CDR3 reads CASSLHPGATDTQYF. The CDR3 region has the DNA TGTGCCAGCTCCCTCCACCCTGGGGCAACAGATACGCAGTATTTT.

This clone was counted between two and nine times. The rearrangement links TRBV29-1 to TRBJ1-2; TRBD1 matches 9 bases. The trim removed 5 bases at V and 4 bases at J, leaving 11 bases unmatched. Germline V gives CDR1 SQVTM, CDR2 ANQGSEA. The CDR3 consists of 15 residues. The CDR3 reads CSVIRQGGEGYGYTF. Written as DNA, the CDR3 is TGCAGCGTTATAAGACAGGGGGGAGAGGGCTATGGCTACACCTTC.

This rearrangement joins TRBV5-4 to TRBJ2-7, with 7 bases aligning to TRBD1. The germline CDR1 and CDR2 sequences are SGHNT and YYREEE (reference sequence). The CDR3 spans 14 residues. V lost 4 bases to trimming and J lost 0 bases; unmatched junction nucleotides: 4. CDR3 region: CASSQDRSSYEQYF. CDR3 nucleotide sequence: TGTGCCAGCAGCCAGGACAGGTCCTCCTACGAGCAGTACTTC.

CDR3 sequence (DNA): TGTGCCAGCAATACAGGGTCCTACGAGCAGTACTTC. Its translation: CASNTGSYEQYF. The chain has TRBV12-3 or TRBV12-4 and TRBJ2-7; D might be TRBD1 (6 bases). V lost 7 bases and J lost 1, with 8 bases in between. The CDR3 covers 12 residues.

This chain links TRBV3-1 (or the pseudogene TRBV3-2) with TRBJ1-6; 7 nucleotides match TRBD1. CDR1 and CDR2 (germline): LGHDT, YNNKEL (reference sequence). The CDR3 is 14 amino acids. V was clipped by 4 bases and J by 9 bases; unmatched bases: 6. For the CDR3, the DNA is TGTGCCAGCAGCCCACGACAGGGCTTTTCACCCCTCCACTTT. Protein: CASSPRQGFSPLHF.

The rearrangement uses TRBV24-1 and TRBJ1-1, with D uncertain. Trimming removed 2 bases at V and 1 base at J, with 10 bases between. Germline CDR1 is KGHDR and CDR2 is SFDVKD. The CDR3 sequence is 15 residues long. CDR3 region: CATSDSGRANTEAFF. DNA for the CDR3: TGTGCCACCAGTGATTCCGGGAGGGCGAACACTGAAGCTTTCTTT.

The chain recombines TRBV6-1 with TRBJ1-2; weak D call: TRBD1 (5 bases). Trimming left V 2 bases short and J 3 bases short, with 13 bases between. Germline V gene data show CDR1 as MNHNS and CDR2 as SASEGT. This CDR3 comprises 15 residues. The CDR3 bases are TGTGCCAGCAGTGAAAACTATGGGGGGTACTATGGCTACACCTTC. This encodes CASSENYGGYYGYTF.

The chain couples TRBV7-9 to TRBJ1-2; D is ambiguous. Per the germline V gene, CDR1 is SEHNR and CDR2 is FQNEAQ (reference sequence). This CDR3 comprises 14 residues. Trimming cost V 1 base and J 2 bases, with 8 bases left between them. The CDR3 loop reads CASSLGGENYGYTF. The CDR3 DNA reads TGTGCCAGCAGCTTAGGCGGCGAGAACTATGGCTACACCTTC.

The chain uses TRBV10-3 and TRBJ2-5; TRBD2 matches at 8 bases. In germline, CDR1 is ENHRY, CDR2 SYGVKD. The CDR3 runs to 15 residues. With V trimmed by 8 bases and J by 1 base, 9 bases remained unmatched. In DNA, the CDR3 is TGTGCCATCCAACGGGGGGGGGCGACCCAAGAGACCCAGTACTTC. As protein: CAIQRGGATQETQYF.

The V and J genes are TRBV7-9 and TRBJ2-3; weak D call: TRBD2 (5 bases). Germline lookup yields CDR1 SEHNR and CDR2 FQNEAQ (reference sequence). This CDR3 is built from 15 residues. The V end was cut by 0 bases, the J end by 3 bases, with 10 bases between. CDR3 amino acids: CASSLAGVRTDTQYF. The CDR3 bases are TGTGCCAGCAGCTTAGCGGGAGTCAGGACAGATACGCAGTATTTT. Together with reference TRBV7-9 and TRBJ2-3, the CDR3 gives the full variable domain: DTGVSQNPRHKITKRGQNVTFRCDPISEHNRLYWYRQTLGQGPEFLTYFQNEAQLEKSRLLSDRFSAERPKGSFSTLEIQRTEQGDSAMYLCASSLAGVRTDTQYFGPGTRLTVL.

CDR3: CASSELSGRASNEQYF. The DNA of the CDR3 is TGCGCCAGCAGCGAGCTTAGCGGGAGGGCCTCTAACGAGCAGTACTTC. The chain uses TRBV5-1 and TRBJ2-7; 11 positions match TRBD2. Trimming cost V 4 bases and J 5 bases; bases outside gene matches: 11. Germline V CDR1 and CDR2: SGHRS, YFSETQ. The CDR3 sequence is 16 residues long.

V gene TRBV6-5 combines with J gene TRBJ2-1; 7 bases align to TRBD1. V trimming: 4 bases; J trimming: 9 bases; junction bases outside the gene matches: 9. Germline-derived CDR1 and CDR2 are MNHEY and SVGAGI. The CDR3 has 14 amino acids. CDR3 DNA sequence: TGTGCCAGCAGTTTGCGACAGGGCACAGGTGAGCAGTTCTTC. This encodes CASSLRQGTGEQFF.